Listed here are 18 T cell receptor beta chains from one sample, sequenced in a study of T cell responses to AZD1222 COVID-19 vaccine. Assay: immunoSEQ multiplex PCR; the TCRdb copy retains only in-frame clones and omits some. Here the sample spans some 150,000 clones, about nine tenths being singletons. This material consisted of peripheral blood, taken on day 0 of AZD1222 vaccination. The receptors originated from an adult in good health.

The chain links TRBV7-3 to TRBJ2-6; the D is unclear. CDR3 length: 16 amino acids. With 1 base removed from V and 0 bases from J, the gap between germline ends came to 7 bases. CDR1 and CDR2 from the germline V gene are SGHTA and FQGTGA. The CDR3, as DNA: TGTGCCAGCAGCTTAAGGTCGCGCTCTGGGGCCAACGTCCTGACTTTC. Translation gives CASSLRSRSGANVLTF. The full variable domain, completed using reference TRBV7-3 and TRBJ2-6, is GAGVSQTPSNKVTEKGKYVELRCDPISGHTALYWYRQSLGQGPEFLIYFQGTGAADDSGLPNDRFFAVRPEGSVSTLKIQRTERGDSAVYLCASSLRSRSGANVLTFGAGSRLTVL.

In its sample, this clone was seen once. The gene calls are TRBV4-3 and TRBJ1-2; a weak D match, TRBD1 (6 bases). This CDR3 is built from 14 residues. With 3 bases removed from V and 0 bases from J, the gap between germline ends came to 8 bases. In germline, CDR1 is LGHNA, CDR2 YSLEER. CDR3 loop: CASSHGQTNYGYTF. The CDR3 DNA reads TGCGCCAGCAGCCACGGACAGACTAACTATGGCTACACCTTC.

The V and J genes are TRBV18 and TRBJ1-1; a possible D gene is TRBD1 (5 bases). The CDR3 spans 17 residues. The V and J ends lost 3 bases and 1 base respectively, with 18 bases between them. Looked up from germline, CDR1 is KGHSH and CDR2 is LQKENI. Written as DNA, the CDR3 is TGTGCCAGCTCACCTAGGGGACCTGAACTTCAGAACACTGAAGCTTTCTTT. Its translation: CASSPRGPELQNTEAFF.

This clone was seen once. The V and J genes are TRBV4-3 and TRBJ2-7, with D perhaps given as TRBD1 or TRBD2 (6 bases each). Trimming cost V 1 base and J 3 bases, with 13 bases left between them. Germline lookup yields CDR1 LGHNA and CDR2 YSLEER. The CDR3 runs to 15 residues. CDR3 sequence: CASSQASGANYEQYF. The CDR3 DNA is TGCGCCAGCAGCCAAGCCTCGGGGGCCAACTACGAGCAGTACTTC.

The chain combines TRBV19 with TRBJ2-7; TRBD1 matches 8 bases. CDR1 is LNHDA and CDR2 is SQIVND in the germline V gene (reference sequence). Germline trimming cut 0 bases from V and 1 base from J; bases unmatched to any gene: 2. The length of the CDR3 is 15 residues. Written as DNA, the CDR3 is TGTGCCAGTAGTATAGACAGGGGGCTTTCCTACGAGCAGTACTTC. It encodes CASSIDRGLSYEQYF.

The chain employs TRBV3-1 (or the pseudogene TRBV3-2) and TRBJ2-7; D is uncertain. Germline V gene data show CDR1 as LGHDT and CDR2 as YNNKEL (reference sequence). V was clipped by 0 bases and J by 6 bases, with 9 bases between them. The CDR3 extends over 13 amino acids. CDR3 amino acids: CASSQDVRAEQYF. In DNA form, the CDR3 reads TGTGCCAGCAGCCAAGATGTTAGGGCCGAGCAGTACTTC.

The CDR3 sequence is CASSSRHAQDDYGYTF. CDR3 nucleotides: TGTGCCAGCAGCTCCCGACATGCCCAGGACGACTATGGCTACACCTTC. The rearrangement uses TRBV13 and TRBJ1-2, with unresolved D. Germline V gene lookup returns CDR1 PRHDT and CDR2 FYEKMQ (reference sequence). This CDR3 contains 16 residues. Trimming took 4 bases from V and 3 from J, leaving 18 bases between them.

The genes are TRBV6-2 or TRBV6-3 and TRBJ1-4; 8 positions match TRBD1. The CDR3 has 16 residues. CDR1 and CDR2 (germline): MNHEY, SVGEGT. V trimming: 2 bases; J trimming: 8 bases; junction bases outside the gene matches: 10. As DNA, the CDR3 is TGTGCCAGCAGTTACGGACAGGGACCAAGGCCGGAAAAACTGTTTTTT. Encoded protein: CASSYGQGPRPEKLFF.

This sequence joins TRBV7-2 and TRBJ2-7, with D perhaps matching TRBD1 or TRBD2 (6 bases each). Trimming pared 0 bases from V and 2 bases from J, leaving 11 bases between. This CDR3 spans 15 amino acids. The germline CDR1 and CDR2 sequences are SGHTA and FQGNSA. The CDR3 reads CASSLAGGLTYEQYF. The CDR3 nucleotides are TGTGCCAGCAGCTTAGCGGGGGGCCTAACCTACGAGCAGTACTTC.

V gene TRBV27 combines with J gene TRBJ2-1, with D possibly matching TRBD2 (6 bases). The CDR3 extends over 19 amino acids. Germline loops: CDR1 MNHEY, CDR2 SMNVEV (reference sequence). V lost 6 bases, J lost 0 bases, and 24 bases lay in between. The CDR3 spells CASSLEHIGDLSSYNEQFF. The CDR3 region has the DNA TGTGCCAGCAGCTTAGAACACATCGGGGACTTGAGCTCCTACAATGAGCAGTTCTTC.

CDR3 in DNA: TGTGCCAGCAGTGAGCAGGGGAGGGGGGACACTGAAGCTTTCTTT. Translating gives CASSEQGRGDTEAFF. This chain joins TRBV6-4 and TRBJ1-1, with D perhaps TRBD1 (6 bases). This CDR3 is built from 15 residues. V was pared by 3 bases and J by 3 bases, with 14 bases between. Germline CDR1 MRHNA, CDR2 SNTAGT.

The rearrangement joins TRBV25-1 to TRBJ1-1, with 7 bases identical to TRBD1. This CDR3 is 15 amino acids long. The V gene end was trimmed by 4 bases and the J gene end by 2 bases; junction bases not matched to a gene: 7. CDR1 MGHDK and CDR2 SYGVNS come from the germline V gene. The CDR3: CASSGYRGGNTEAFF. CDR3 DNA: TGTGCCAGCAGTGGTTACAGGGGTGGAAACACTGAAGCTTTCTTT.

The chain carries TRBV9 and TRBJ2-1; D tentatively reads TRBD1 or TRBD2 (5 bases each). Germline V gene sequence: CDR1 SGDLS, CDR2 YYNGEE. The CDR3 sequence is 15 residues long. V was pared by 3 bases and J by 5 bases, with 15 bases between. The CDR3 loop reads CASSGRDPWDNEQFF. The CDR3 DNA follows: TGTGCCAGCAGCGGACGGGACCCCTGGGACAATGAGCAGTTCTTC.

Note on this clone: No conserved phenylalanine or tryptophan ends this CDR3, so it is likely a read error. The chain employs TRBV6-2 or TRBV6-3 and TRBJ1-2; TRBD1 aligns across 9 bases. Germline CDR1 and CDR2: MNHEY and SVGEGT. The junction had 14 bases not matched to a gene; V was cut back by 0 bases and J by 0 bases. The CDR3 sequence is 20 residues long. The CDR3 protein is CASSYSSRRTGDKANYGYTL. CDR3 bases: TGTGCCAGCAGTTACTCGAGCCGGCGGACAGGGGACAAAGCTAACTATGGCTACACCCTC.

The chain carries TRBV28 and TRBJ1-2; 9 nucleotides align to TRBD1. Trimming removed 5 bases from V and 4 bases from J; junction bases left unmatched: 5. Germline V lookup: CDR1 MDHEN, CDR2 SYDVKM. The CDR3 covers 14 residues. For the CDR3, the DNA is TGTGCCAGCAGTGGACAGGGGTCTGGCTATGGCTACACCTTC. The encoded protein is CASSGQGSGYGYTF.

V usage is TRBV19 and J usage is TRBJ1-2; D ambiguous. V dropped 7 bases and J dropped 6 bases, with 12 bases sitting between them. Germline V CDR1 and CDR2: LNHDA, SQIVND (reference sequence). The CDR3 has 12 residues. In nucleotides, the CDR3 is TGTGCCAGTATGAAGGGATATGATGGCTACACCTTC. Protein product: CASMKGYDGYTF.

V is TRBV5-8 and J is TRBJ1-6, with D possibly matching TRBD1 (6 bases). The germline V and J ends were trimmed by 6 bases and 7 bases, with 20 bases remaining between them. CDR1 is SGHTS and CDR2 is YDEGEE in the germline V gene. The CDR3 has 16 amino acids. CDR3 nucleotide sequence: TGTGCCAGCACCCCTGCCAGGGGCCTAAGGAATTCACCCCTCCACTTT. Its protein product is CASTPARGLRNSPLHF. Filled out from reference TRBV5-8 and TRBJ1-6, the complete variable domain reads EAGVTQSPTHLIKTRGQQATLRCSPISGHTSVYWYQQALGLGLQFLLWYDEGEERNRGNFPPRFSGRQFPNYSSELNVNALELEDSALYLCASTPARGLRNSPLHFGNGTRLTVT.

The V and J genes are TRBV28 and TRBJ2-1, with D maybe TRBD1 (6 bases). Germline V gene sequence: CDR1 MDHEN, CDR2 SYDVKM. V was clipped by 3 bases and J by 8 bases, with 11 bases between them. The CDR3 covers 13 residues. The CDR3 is CASSFEGVDEQFF. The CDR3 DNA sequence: TGTGCCAGCAGTTTCGAGGGGGTCGATGAGCAGTTCTTC.